The following is a T cell receptor beta chain sequence with its context. This may be a read error: a much more frequent sequence differs by one nucleotide. Trimming took off 5 bases at V and 3 bases at J, with 4 bases between the two ends. CDR1 and CDR2 (germline): SGHDT, YYEEEE. The CDR3 covers 11 residues. Cohort assignment relied on participant-reported clinical history. This sample was taken from a study of blood T cell repertoires in COVID-19. Methods used by the authors: Reference gene primer amplification in the assay estimated nucleated cell counts. Profiled with immunoSEQ multiplex PCR; TCRdb holds only in-frame clones, not every one. V and J calls and clone size come straight from that table; D and trimming were deduced from the DNA. The data show 190,000 or so clones, 87% seen once.

The V gene is TRBV5-6, the J gene TRBJ2-3; D remains ambiguous. The source of this sequence is a woman in her 30s who had recovered from COVID-19. Source material: PBMCs or T cells enriched from blood (not recorded which). For the CDR3, the DNA is TGTGCCAGCAGTTATACAGATACGCAGTATTTT. It specifies CASSYTDTQYF.